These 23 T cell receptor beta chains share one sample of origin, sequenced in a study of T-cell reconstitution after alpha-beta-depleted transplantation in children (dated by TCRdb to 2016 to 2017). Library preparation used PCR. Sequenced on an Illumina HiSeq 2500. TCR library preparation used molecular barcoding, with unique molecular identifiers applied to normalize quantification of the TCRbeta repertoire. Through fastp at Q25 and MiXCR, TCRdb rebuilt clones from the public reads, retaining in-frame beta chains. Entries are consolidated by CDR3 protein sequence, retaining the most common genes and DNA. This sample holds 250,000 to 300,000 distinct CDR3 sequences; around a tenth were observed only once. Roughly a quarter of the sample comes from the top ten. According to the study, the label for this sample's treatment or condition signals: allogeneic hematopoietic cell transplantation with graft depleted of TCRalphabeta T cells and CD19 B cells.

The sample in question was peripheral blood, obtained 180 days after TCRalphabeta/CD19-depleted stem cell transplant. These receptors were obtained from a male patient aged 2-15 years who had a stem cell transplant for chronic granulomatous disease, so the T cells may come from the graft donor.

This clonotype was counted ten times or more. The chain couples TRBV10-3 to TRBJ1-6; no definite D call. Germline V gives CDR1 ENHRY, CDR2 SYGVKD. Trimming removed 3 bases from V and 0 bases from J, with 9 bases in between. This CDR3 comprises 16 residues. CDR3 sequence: CAISERISSYNSPLHF. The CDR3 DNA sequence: TGTGCCATCAGTGAAAGGATAAGCTCCTATAATTCACCCCTCCACTTT.

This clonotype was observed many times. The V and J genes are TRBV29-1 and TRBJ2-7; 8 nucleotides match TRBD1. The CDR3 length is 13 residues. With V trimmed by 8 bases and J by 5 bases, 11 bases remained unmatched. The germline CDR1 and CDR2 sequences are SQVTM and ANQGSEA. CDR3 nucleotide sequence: TGCAGCACTCGACAGGGGTTGGGAAACGAGCAGTACTTC. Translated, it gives CSTRQGLGNEQYF.

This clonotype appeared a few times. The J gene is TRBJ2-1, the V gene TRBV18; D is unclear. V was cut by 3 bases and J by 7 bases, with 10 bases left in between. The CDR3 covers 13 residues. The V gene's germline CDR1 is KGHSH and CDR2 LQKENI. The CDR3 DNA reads TGTGCCAGCTCACCTTTCCCTCTTAATGAGCAGTTCTTC. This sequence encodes CASSPFPLNEQFF.

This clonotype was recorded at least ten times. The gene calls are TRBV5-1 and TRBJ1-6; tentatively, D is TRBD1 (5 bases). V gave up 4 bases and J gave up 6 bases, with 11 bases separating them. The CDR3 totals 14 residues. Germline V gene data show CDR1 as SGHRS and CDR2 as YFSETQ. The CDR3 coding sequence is TGCGCCAGCAGCCCCCGGGACCTTAATTCACCCCTCCACTTT. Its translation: CASSPRDLNSPLHF. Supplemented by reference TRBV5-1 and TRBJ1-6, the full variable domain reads KAGVTQTPRYLIKTRGQQVTLSCSPISGHRSVSWYQQTPGQGLQFLFEYFSETQRNKGNFPGRFSGRQFSNSRSEMNVSTLELGDSALYLCASSPRDLNSPLHFGNGTRLTVT.

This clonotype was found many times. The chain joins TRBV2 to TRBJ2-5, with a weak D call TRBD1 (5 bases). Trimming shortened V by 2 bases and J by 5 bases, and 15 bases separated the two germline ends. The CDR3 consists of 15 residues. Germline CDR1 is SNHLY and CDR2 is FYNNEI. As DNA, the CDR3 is TGTGCCAGCAGTGAATCAGGGATTCCCCACGAGACCCAGTACTTC. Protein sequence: CASSESGIPHETQYF.

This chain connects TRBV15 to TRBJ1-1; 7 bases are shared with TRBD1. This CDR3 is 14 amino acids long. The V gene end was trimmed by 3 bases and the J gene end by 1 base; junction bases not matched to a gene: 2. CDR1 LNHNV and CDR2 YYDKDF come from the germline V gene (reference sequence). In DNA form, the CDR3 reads TGTGCCACCAGCAGCCGGACAGGGAACACTGAAGCTTTCTTT. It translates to CATSSRTGNTEAFF. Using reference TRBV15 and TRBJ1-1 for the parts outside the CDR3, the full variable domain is DAMVIQNPRYQVTQFGKPVTLSCSQTLNHNVMYWYQQKSSQAPKLLFHYYDKDFNNEADTPDNFQSRRPNTSFCFLDIRSPGLGDTAMYLCATSSRTGNTEAFFGQGTRLTVV.

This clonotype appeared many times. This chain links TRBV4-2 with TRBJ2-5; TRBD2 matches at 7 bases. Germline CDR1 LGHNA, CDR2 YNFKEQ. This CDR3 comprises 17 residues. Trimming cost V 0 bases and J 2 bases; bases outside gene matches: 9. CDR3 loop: CASSQEGSGPVQETQYF. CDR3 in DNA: TGTGCCAGCAGCCAAGAAGGTAGCGGGCCTGTACAAGAGACCCAGTACTTC.

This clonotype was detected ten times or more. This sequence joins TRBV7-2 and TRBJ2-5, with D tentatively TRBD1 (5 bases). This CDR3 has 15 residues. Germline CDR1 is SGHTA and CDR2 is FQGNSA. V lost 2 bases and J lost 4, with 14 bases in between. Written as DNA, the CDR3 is TGTGCCAGCAGCTTAAGGACACCCAAGAGAGAGACCCAGTACTTC. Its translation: CASSLRTPKRETQYF.

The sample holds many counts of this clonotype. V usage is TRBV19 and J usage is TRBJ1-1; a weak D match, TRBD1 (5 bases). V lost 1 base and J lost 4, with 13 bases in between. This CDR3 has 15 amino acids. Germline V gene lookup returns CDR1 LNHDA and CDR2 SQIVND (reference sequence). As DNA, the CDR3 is TGTGCCAGTAGTATAGTTGGGGGTCGCAGCACTGAAGCTTTCTTT. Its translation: CASSIVGGRSTEAFF. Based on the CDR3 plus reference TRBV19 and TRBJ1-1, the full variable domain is DGGITQSPKYLFRKEGQNVTLSCEQNLNHDAMYWYRQDPGQGLRLIYYSQIVNDFQKGDIAEGYSVSREKKESFPLTVTSAQKNPTAFYLCASSIVGGRSTEAFFGQGTRLTVV.

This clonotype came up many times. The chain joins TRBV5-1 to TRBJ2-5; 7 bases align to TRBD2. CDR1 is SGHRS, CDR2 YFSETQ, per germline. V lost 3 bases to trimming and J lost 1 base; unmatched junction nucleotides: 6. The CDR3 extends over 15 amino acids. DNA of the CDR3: TGCGCCAGCAGCTCGGGGGGAGTGGGCCAAGAGACCCAGTACTTC. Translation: CASSSGGVGQETQYF.

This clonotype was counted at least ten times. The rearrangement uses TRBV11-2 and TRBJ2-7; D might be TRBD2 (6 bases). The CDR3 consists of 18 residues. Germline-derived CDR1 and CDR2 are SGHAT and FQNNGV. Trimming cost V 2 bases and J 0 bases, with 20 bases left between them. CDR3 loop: CASSLQIAGSDTSYEQYF. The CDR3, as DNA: TGTGCCAGCAGCTTACAGATTGCGGGGTCAGACACCTCCTACGAGCAGTACTTC.

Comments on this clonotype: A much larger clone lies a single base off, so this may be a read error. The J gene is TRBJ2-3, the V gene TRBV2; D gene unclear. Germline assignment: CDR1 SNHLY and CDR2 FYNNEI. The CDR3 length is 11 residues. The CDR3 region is CASWATDTQNF. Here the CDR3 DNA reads TGTGCCAGCTGGGCTACAGATACGCAGAATTTT.

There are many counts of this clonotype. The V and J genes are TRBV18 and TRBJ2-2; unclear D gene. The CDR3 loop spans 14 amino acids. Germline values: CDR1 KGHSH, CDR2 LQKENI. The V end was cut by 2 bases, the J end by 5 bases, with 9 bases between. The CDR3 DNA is TGTGCCAGCTCACCAAAGGCCGTTACCGGGGAGCTGTTTTTT. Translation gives CASSPKAVTGELFF.

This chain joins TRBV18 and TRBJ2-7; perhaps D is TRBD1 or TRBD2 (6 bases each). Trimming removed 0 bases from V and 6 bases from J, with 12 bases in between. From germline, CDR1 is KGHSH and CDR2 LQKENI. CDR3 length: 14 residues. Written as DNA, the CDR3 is TGTGCCAGCTCACCACCGGTCGGGGGCCTCGAGCAGTACTTC. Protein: CASSPPVGGLEQYF. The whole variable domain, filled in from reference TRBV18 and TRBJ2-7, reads NAGVMQNPRHLVRRRGQEARLRCSPMKGHSHVYWYRQLPEEGLKFMVYLQKENIIDESGMPKERFSAEFPKEGPSILRIQQVVRGDSAAYFCASSPPVGGLEQYFGPGTRLTVT.

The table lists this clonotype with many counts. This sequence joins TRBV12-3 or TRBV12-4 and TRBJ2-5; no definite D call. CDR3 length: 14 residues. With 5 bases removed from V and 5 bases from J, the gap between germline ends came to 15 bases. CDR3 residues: CASSAALGGETQYF. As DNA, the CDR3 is TGTGCCAGCAGTGCTGCCCTGGGTGGGGAGACCCAGTACTTC.

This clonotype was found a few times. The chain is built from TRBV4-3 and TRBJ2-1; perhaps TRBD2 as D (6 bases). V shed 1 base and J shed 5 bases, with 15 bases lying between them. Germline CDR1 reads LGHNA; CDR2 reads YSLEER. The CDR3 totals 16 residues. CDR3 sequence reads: CASSQGRRRGDNEQFF. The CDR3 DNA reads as TGCGCCAGCAGCCAAGGGCGGAGGCGGGGAGACAATGAGCAGTTCTTC.

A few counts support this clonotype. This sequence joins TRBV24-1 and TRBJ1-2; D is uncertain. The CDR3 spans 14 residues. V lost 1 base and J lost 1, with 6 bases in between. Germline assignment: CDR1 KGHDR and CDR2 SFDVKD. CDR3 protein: CATSDLSVNYGYTF. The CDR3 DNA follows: TGTGCCACCAGTGATTTATCTGTTAACTATGGCTACACCTTC.

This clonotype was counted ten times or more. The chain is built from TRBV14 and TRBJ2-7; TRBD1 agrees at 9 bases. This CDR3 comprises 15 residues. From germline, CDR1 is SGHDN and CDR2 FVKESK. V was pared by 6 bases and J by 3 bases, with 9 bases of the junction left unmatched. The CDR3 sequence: CASREQGAPHYEQYF. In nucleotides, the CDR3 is TGTGCCAGCAGGGAACAGGGGGCGCCCCACTACGAGCAGTACTTC.

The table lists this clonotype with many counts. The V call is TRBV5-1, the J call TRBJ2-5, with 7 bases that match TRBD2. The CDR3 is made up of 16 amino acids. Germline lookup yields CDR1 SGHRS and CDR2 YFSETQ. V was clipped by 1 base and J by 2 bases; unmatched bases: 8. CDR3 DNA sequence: TGCGCCAGCAGCTTGAAGGTTCGGCGGGAGCAAGAGACCCAGTACTTC. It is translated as CASSLKVRREQETQYF.

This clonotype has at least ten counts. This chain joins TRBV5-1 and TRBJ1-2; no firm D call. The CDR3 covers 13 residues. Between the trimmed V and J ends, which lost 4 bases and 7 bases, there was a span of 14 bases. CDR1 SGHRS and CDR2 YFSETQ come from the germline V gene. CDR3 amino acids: CASSEQSGSGYTF. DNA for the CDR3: TGCGCCAGCAGCGAACAGTCTGGAAGTGGCTACACCTTC.

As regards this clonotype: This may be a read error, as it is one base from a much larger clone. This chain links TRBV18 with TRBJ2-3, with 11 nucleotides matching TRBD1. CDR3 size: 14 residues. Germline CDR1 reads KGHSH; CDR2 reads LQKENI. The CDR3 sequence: CASSPGQGADAQYF. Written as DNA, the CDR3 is TGTGCCAGCTCACCTGGACAGGGGGCAGATGCGCAGTATTTT.

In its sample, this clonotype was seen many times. CDR3 loop: CASSPLGAEGYTF. DNA of the CDR3: TGCGCCAGCAGCCCCCTAGGGGCCGAGGGCTACACCTTC. The chain couples TRBV4-3 to TRBJ1-2; possibly TRBD1 for D (5 bases). Germline CDR1 and CDR2: LGHNA and YSLEER. The V end lost 4 bases, the J end lost 8 bases, and 14 bases lay between the germline ends. The CDR3 runs 13 residues.

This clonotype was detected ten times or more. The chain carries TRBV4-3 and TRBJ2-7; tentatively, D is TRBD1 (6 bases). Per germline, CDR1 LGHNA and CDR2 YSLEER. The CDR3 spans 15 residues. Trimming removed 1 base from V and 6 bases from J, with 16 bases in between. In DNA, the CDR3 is TGCGCCAGCAGCCAAGCTACCGGGACAATCGGCGAGCAGTACTTC. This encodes CASSQATGTIGEQYF.